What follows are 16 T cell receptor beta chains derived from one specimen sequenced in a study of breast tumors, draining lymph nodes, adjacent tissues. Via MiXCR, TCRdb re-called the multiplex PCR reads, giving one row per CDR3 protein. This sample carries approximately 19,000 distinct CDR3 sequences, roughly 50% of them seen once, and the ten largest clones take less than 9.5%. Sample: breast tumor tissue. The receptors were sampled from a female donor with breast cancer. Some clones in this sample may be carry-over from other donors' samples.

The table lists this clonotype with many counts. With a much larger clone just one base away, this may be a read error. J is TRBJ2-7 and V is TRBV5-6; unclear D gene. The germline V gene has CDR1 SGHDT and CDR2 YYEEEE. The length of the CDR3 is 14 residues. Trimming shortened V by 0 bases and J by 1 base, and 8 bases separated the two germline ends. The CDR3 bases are TGTGCCAGCAGCTTGGCCTCAGCTTCCTACGAGCAGTACTTC. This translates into CASSLASASYEQYF.

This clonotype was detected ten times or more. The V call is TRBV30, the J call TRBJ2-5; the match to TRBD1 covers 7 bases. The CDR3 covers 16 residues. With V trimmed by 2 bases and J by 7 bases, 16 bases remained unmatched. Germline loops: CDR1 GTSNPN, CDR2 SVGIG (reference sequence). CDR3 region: CAWSPSLQGQWGTQYF. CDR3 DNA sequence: TGTGCCTGGAGTCCCTCTCTACAGGGACAGTGGGGGACCCAGTACTTC.

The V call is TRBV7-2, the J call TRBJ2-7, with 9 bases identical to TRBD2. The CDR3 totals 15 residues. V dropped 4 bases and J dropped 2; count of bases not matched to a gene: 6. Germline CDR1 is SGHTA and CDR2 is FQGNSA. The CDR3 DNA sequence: TGTGCCAGCAGCTCGTTAGCGGGAGCGGCCTACGAGCAGTACTTC. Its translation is CASSSLAGAAYEQYF.

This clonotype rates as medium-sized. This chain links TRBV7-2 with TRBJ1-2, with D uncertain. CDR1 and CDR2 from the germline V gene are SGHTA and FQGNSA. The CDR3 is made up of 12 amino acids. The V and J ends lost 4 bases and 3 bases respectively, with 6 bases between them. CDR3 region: CASSYSYYGYTF. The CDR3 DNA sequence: TGTGCCAGCAGCTACTCCTACTATGGCTACACCTTC.

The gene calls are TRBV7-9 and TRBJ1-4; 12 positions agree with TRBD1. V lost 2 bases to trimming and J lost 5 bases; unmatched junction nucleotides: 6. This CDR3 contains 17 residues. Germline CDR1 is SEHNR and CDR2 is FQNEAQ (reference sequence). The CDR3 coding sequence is TGTGCCAGCAGCTTATGGGACAGGGGGCGCGGGAATGAAAAACTGTTTTTT. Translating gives CASSLWDRGRGNEKLFF.

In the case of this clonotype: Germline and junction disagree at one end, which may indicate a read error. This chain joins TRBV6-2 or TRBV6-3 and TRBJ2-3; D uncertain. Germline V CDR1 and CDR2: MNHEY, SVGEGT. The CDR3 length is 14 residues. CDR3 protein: CASSAGRSTDTQRF. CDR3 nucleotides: TGTGCTAGCAGTGCCGGACGGAGCACAGATACGCAGCGTTTT.

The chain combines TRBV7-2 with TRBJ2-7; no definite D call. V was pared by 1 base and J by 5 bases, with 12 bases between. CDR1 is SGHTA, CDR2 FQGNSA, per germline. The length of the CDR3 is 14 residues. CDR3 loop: CASSLGAPLNEQYF. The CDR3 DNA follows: TGTGCCAGCAGCTTAGGAGCCCCGTTAAACGAGCAGTACTTC.

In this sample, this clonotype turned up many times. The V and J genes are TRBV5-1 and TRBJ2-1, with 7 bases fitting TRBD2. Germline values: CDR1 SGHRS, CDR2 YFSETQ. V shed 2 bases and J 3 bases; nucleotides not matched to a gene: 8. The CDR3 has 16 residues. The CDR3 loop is CASSFNAGEGYNEQFF. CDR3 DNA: TGCGCCAGCAGCTTCAACGCGGGAGAGGGCTACAATGAGCAGTTCTTC.

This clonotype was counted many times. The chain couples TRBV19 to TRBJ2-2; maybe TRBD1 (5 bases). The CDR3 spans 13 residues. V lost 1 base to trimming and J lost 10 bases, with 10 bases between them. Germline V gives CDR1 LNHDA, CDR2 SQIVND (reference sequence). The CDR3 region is CASSIGGAAELFF. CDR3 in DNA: TGTGCCAGTAGTATAGGTGGGGCTGCGGAGCTGTTTTTT. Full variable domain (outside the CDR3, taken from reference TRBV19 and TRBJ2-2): DGGITQSPKYLFRKEGQNVTLSCEQNLNHDAMYWYRQDPGQGLRLIYYSQIVNDFQKGDIAEGYSVSREKKESFPLTVTSAQKNPTAFYLCASSIGGAAELFFGEGSRLTVL.

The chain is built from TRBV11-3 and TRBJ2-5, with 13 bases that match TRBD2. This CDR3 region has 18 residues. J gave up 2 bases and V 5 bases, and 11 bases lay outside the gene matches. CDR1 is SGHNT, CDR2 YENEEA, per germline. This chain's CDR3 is CASSLEGAGLAGQETQYF. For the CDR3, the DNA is TGTGCCAGCAGCCTGGAGGGGGCGGGACTAGCGGGGCAAGAGACCCAGTACTTC. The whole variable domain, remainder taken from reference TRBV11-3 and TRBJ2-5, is EAGVVQSPRYKIIEKKQPVAFWCNPISGHNTLYWYLQNLGQGPELLIRYENEEAVDDSQLPKDRFSAERLKGVDSTLKIQPAELGDSAVYLCASSLEGAGLAGQETQYFGPGTRLLVL.

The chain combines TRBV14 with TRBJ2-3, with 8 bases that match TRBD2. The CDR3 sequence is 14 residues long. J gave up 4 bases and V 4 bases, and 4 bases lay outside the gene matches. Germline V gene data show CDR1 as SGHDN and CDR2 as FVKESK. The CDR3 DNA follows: TGTGCCAGCAGCCTGACCGGGGGGGCAGATACGCAGTATTTT. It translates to CASSLTGGADTQYF.

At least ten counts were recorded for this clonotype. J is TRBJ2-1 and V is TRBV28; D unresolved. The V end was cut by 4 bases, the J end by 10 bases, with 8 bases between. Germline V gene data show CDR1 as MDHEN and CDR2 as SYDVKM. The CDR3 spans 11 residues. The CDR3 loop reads CASSYLGEQFF. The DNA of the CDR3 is TGTGCCAGCAGTTACCTTGGGGAGCAGTTCTTC.

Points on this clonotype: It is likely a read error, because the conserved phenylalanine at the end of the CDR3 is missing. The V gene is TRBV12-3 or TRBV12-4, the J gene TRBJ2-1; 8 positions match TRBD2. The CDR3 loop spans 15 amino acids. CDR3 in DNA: TGTGCCGGCAGTCTGGGACTAGGGCCTAACCATGAGCAGTTCCTC. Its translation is CAGSLGLGPNHEQFL.

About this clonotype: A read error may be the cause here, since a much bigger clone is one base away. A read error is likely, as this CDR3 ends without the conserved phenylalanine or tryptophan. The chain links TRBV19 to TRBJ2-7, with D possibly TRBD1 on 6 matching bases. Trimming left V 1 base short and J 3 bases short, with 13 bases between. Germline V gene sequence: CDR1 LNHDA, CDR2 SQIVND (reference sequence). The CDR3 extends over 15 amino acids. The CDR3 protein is CASSIVGAANYEQYL. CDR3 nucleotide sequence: TGTGCCAGTAGTATAGTGGGGGCAGCGAACTACGAGCAGTACCTC.

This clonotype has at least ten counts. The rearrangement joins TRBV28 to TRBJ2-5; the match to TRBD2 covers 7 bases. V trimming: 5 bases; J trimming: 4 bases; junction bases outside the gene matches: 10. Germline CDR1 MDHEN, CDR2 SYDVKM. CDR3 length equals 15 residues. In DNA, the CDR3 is TGTGCCAGCAGTCGATGGGGGGGGTCGAGAGAGACCCAGTACTTC. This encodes CASSRWGGSRETQYF.

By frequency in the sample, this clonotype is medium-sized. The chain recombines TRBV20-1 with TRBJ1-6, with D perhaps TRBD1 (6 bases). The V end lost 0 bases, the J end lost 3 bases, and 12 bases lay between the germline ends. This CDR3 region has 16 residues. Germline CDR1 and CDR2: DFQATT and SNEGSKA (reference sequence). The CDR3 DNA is TGCAGTGCTAGAGAGGGGGGGGCTAACTATAATTCACCCCTCCACTTT. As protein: CSAREGGANYNSPLHF.